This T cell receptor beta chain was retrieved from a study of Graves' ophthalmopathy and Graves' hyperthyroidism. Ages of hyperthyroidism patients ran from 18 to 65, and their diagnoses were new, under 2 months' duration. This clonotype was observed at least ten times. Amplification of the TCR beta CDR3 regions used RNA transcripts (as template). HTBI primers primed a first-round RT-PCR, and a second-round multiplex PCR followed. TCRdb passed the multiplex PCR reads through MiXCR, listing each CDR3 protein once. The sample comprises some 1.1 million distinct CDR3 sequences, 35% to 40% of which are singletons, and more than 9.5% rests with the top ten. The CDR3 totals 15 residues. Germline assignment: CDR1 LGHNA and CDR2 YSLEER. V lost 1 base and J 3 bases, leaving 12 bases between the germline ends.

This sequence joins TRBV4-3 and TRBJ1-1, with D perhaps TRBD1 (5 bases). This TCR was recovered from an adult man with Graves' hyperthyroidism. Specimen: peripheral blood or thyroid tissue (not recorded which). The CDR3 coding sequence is TGCGCCAGCAGCCAAGGTTCAGGGTTACACACTGAAGCTTTCTTT. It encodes CASSQGSGLHTEAFF.